The rows below give T cell receptor beta chains drawn from one sample of a study of cytomegalovirus exposure and HLA in healthy donors. Using immunoSEQ multiplex PCR, the repertoire was profiled, and TCRdb retains in-frame clones only, with some absent. The sample has 170,000 or so clones; roughly 79% are singletons. Sequencing was carried out using PBMCs. These receptors all stem from a woman in her 50s in good health and CMV-seropositive. Both conserved end residues are part of each CDR3. D genes are given only for firm matches. Size tells how often a clone was seen (once, few, many) or the class of an expanded clone, and some rows leave it out.

D gene	V gene	J gene	clone size	CDR3 DNA	CDR3 protein
NA	TRBV6-1	TRBJ1-6	few	TGTGCCAGCAGTGAGGGTTTCTGGGGAACAGGGTCACCCCTCCACTTT	CASSEGFWGTGSPLHF
TRBD1	TRBV6-5	TRBJ2-7	once	TGTGCCAGCAGTTACTCCAGGGGGTCCTACGAGCAGTACTTC	CASSYSRGSYEQYF
TRBD1	TRBV4-2	TRBJ1-4	NA	TGTGCCAGCAGCCAAGGGGCAGGGGGCGATGAAAAACTGTTTTTT	CASSQGAGGDEKLFF
NA	TRBV15	TRBJ1-2	NA	TGTGCCACCAGCAGAGGGGTCACAGGCGGCTACACCTTC	CATSRGVTGGYTF
TRBD2	TRBV7-2	TRBJ2-3	NA	TGTGCCAGCAGCTACCTTACTCAGGCGAGTTGGGGGGGAGATACGCAGTATTTT	CASSYLTQASWGGDTQYF
TRBD2	TRBV29-1	TRBJ2-3	NA	TGCAGCGGCGGACTAGAGGTTGCAGATACGCAGTATTTT	CSGGLEVADTQYF
TRBD1	TRBV30	TRBJ1-6	NA	TGTGCCTGGGAAACAGGGGTCGCTTCACCCCTCCACTTT	CAWETGVASPLHF
NA	TRBV30	TRBJ1-1	NA	TGTACTTCGCACAGAGGCAGGCCGGGGTCGGACACTGAAGCTTTCTTT	CTSHRGRPGSDTEAFF
TRBD2	TRBV5-1	TRBJ2-7	NA	TGCGCCAGCAGCTTGGAGGCTAGCGGCCCCTACGAGCAGTACTTC	CASSLEASGPYEQYF
TRBD1	TRBV7-2	TRBJ1-2	NA	TGTGCCAGCAGCTTAGGGCCGGTAGGGACAGGGCTCACGGGCTACACCTTC	CASSLGPVGTGLTGYTF
NA	TRBV7-2	TRBJ1-2	few	TGTGCCAGCAGCCCAGCCGGGGTCTATGGCTACACCTTC	CASSPAGVYGYTF
TRBD2	TRBV28	TRBJ2-7	NA	TGTGCCAGCAGTTTATATTTAACTAGCGCCGACTACGAGCAGTACTTC	CASSLYLTSADYEQYF
NA	TRBV9	TRBJ2-1	NA	TGTGCCAGCAGCGCACGGACTGACGCCGGGGATGAGCAGTTCTTC	CASSARTDAGDEQFF
NA	TRBV10-3	TRBJ1-5	NA	TGTGCCATCAGTGAGAGGGCAGGGGATCAGCCCCAGCATTTT	CAISERAGDQPQHF
NA	TRBV5-1	TRBJ1-2	few	TGCGCCAGCAGCTTCGACAGCAACTATGGCTACACCTTC	CASSFDSNYGYTF
NA	TRBV27	TRBJ2-6	NA	TGTGCCAGCAGTTTCCACAGCTCTGGGGCCAACGTCCTGACTTTC	CASSFHSSGANVLTF
NA	TRBV7-9	TRBJ2-7	once	TGTGCCAGCAGCTATTACAGGGACGAGCAGTACTTC	CASSYYRDEQYF
NA	TRBV28	TRBJ1-2	NA	TGTGCCAGCAGTTCGCCAAGGGGGGGCTCGGGGCTAAACTATGGCTACACCTTC	CASSSPRGGSGLNYGYTF
TRBD2	TRBV5-1	TRBJ2-1	NA	TGCGCCAGCAGACTAGCGGGGGTCCCTTACAATGAGCAGTTCTTC	CASRLAGVPYNEQFF
TRBD2	TRBV7-2	TRBJ2-7	NA	TGTGCCAGCAGCTTAAGGCCTAGCGGGGCCTCCTACGAGCAGTACTTC	CASSLRPSGASYEQYF
TRBD1	TRBV28	TRBJ2-7	NA	TGTGCCAGCAATCGGGACAGGTTTTACGAGCAGTACTTC	CASNRDRFYEQYF
TRBD2	TRBV30	TRBJ2-1	NA	TGTGCCGGGGTGGGAGGGTCCTACAATGAGCAGTTCTTC	CAGVGGSYNEQFF
TRBD1	TRBV4-2	TRBJ2-7	NA	TGTGCCAGCAGCCAAGATGGACAGGGCTACGAGCAGTACTTC	CASSQDGQGYEQYF
NA	TRBV19	TRBJ1-1	NA	TGTGCCAGTAGTCCCGCGAGAGGAGCGGGGGGCACTGAAGCTTTCTTT	CASSPARGAGGTEAFF
TRBD1	TRBV29-1	TRBJ2-7	NA	TGCAGCGTTAACCAGGGGGTACGCTCCTACGAGCAGTACTTC	CSVNQGVRSYEQYF
NA	TRBV7-3	TRBJ2-1	NA	TGTGCCAGCAGCGCGGGACTCTCCTACAATGAGCAGTTCTTC	CASSAGLSYNEQFF
NA	TRBV6-5	TRBJ1-5	NA	TGTGCCAGCAGTTACGGACAAGGGGGTCAGCCCCAGCATTTT	CASSYGQGGQPQHF
TRBD1	TRBV19	TRBJ2-3	NA	TGTGCCAGTAGTCACTGGGACAGGGGGGACACAGATACGCAGTATTTT	CASSHWDRGDTDTQYF
NA	TRBV19	TRBJ1-1	NA	TGTGCCAGGTTGAGGGAGGAAATGACTGAAGCTTTCTTT	CARLREEMTEAFF
TRBD1	TRBV7-8	TRBJ1-1	NA	TGTGCCAGCAGCTTAGGCGTCCGAATCGACAGGGGGATAGGAGACACTGAAGCTTTCTTT	CASSLGVRIDRGIGDTEAFF
TRBD1	TRBV25-1	TRBJ1-5	NA	TGTGCCAGTCCGGACAGGGGCAATCAGCCCCAGCATTTT	CASPDRGNQPQHF
NA	TRBV7-9	TRBJ2-1	NA	TGTGCCAGCAGCTTAGGGGGGACACCGTACAATGAGCAGTTCTTC	CASSLGGTPYNEQFF
NA	TRBV27	TRBJ2-2	NA	TGTGCCAGCAGCCGGCGAGCCCCGGGGACGAACACCGGGGAGCTGTTTTTT	CASSRRAPGTNTGELFF
TRBD2	TRBV11-3	TRBJ2-1	NA	TGTGCCAGCAGCCGTAGGGGTAGCGGGACCAATGAGCAGTTCTTC	CASSRRGSGTNEQFF
TRBD1	TRBV6-6	TRBJ1-2	NA	TGTGCCAGCAGTTACTCGGGGACAGATTATCGGGCTGGCTACACCTTC	CASSYSGTDYRAGYTF
TRBD2	TRBV11-3	TRBJ2-1	few	TGTGCCAGCAGCTCCGGACTAGCGGGGGACAATGAGCAGTTCTTC	CASSSGLAGDNEQFF
TRBD2	TRBV18	TRBJ2-5	NA	TGTGCCAGCTCGCCTGGGACTAGCGGGGGCGACGTGGAGACCCAGTACTTC	CASSPGTSGGDVETQYF
NA	TRBV9	TRBJ1-1	NA	TGTGCCAGCAGCGCTCATATAGGGACACCCGGGTTGAACACTGAAGCTTTCTTT	CASSAHIGTPGLNTEAFF
NA	TRBV6-5	TRBJ1-1	NA	TGTGCCAGCAGTAGGGGTACCCTGAACACTGAAGCTTTCTTT	CASSRGTLNTEAFF
NA	TRBV21-1	TRBJ2-1	NA	TGTGCCAGCAGCAGGGACAGAAAATACCTTTGGAATGAGCAGTTCTTC	CASSRDRKYLWNEQFF
NA	TRBV7-2	TRBJ1-3	NA	TGTGCCAGCAGCTTAGCCCCCGCCGGGTCTGGAAACACCATATATTTT	CASSLAPAGSGNTIYF
TRBD1	TRBV29-1	TRBJ2-4	NA	TGCAGCGTTGCAGGGGGCTCATCGAACATTCAGTACTTC	CSVAGGSSNIQYF
NA	TRBV11-2	TRBJ1-4	NA	TGTGCCAGCAGCCCCCACCCGAGCCCAACTAATGAAAAACTGTTTTTT	CASSPHPSPTNEKLFF
NA	TRBV19	TRBJ1-1	NA	TGTGCCAGTAGTATGGCGGGTACTGAAGCTTTCTTT	CASSMAGTEAFF
TRBD1	TRBV27	TRBJ1-5	NA	TGTGCCAGCAGTTTATATCCCCCTGACAGGGTCGGGATCAATCAGCCCCAGCATTTT	CASSLYPPDRVGINQPQHF
NA	TRBV4-3	TRBJ2-3	NA	TGCGCCAGCAGCCAAGGAGATGGTTACCCTAGCACAGATACGCAGTATTTT	CASSQGDGYPSTDTQYF
NA	TRBV4-1	TRBJ2-3	once	TGCGCCAGCAGCTCTGGCCGCGACAGTACCACTAGCACAGATACGCAGTATTTT	CASSSGRDSTTSTDTQYF
NA	TRBV25-1	TRBJ1-4	NA	TGTGCCAGCAGTGAACCTCCAGGGGAAGGTCATGAAAAACTGTTTTTT	CASSEPPGEGHEKLFF
TRBD1	TRBV11-3	TRBJ2-3	NA	TGTGCCAGCAGATTACAGGGGACGGATACGCAGTATTTT	CASRLQGTDTQYF
TRBD2	TRBV10-2	TRBJ2-1	few	TGCGCCAGCAGGGGACTAGCGGGAGACAATGAGCAGTTCTTC	CASRGLAGDNEQFF
NA	TRBV11-3	TRBJ2-1	NA	TGTGCCAGCAGCTTTCTTGGGCCTCTCGGAAGCAATGAGCAGTTCTTC	CASSFLGPLGSNEQFF